Here is one T cell receptor beta chain with its context. This clone's antigen is unknown. The record has no base qualities; no much larger clone is one base away. The data were obtained in a study of blood T cell repertoires in COVID-19 (dated by TCRdb to 2019 to 2021). Regarding the study in general: Samples covering the acute and convalescent phases of COVID-19 were provided by collaborators in the United States, Italy and Spain. A freely available public database, intended as a resource for researchers studying the immune response to SARS-CoV-2, is where the repertoires were released. Sample metadata almost always included a de-identified subject ID, COVID-19 status, age in years and sex. The samples were drawn from two sources: the first 160 participants of the ongoing ImmuneRACE study, and 1,200 or so subjects contributed by 6 global collaborators. Subjects who had been exposed to COVID-19, were actively infected with it, or had recovered from it provided the deeply sampled blood TCRbeta repertoires that made up the dataset. The prospective study material was composed of cDNA or gDNA derived from T cells, B-cell-depleted T cells, or PBMCs. Where HLA class I and class II types were available, the types were taken from metadata supplied by the sample provider, not from assay-based typing.

Whole blood was collected in K2EDTA tubes by collaborating institutions according to the institutions' own protocols. For TCRbeta analysis, collaborators shipped samples in one of three forms: frozen whole blood, isolated PBMCs, or DNA extracted from either of those sample types. Study-wide conclusions, independent of this receptor: The quantity of clinical and demographic metadata differed by source and by participant and was supplied without curation.

The germline V gene sets CDR1 to SNHLY and CDR2 to FYNNEI. Trimming takes 3 bases from V and 5 bases from J, and the germline ends sit 14 bases apart. The CDR3 runs 15 amino acids, cysteine and phenylalanine included. Left in the record is the CDR3 DNA by itself, 45 bases read in frame from the first base. TCRbeta CDR3 regions were amplified from genomic DNA using the immunoSEQ Assay, a bias-controlled multiplex PCR. Under the source paper's analysis protocol: The number of nucleated cells in each sample was estimated from the amplification of reference gene primers within the assay. To quantify the absolute abundance of each unique TCRbeta CDR3 rearrangement, sequence reads were collapsed and filtered. For each sample, productive Simpson clonality was calculated by taking the square root of Simpson's diversity index across productive rearrangements. Here the immuneACCESS table is served through TCRdb, limited to in-frame sequences with V and J called. Missing clones are a known gap in these copies; in checked studies unresolved V genes cover under half, and the rest lacks a known reason. V and J calls and clone size are those listed in that table; D and trimming were worked out from the DNA. The sample table lists some 200,000 clones, around four fifths of them with a count of one. The top ten constitute around 14% of the sample.

The receptor comes from a man between 25 and 39 years old with active or convalescent COVID-19. The V and J segments used are TRBV2 and TRBJ1-5; 5 matching bases give a weak D call of TRBD1. The specimen sequenced was peripheral blood. The nucleotide sequence is given as TGTGCCAGCAGTGAGGGTCGCAGGGTAGATCAGCCCCAGCATTTT. The resulting protein is CASSEGRRVDQPQHF.